A selection of T cell receptor beta chains follows, all from one sample in a study of cytomegalovirus exposure and HLA in healthy donors. Assay: immunoSEQ multiplex PCR; the TCRdb copy retains only in-frame clones and omits some. The repertoire holds 150,000 or so clones, with 70% to 85% as singletons. The sequenced sample was PBMCs. Receptors were obtained from a man younger than 40 in good health and CMV-seropositive. Both conserved end residues are part of each CDR3. Fields, in order: J gene, D gene, clone size, V gene, CDR3 protein, CDR3 DNA. D genes are given only for firm matches. Rows may omit the clone size; those that give it use once, few, many or a size class.

J: TRBJ2-7
D: NA
size: NA
V: TRBV18
CDR3: CASSPRDIYEQYF
DNA: TGTGCCAGCTCACCACGAGATATATACGAGCAGTACTTC

J: TRBJ1-3
D: NA
size: NA
V: TRBV19
CDR3: CASNWGGSGNTIYF
DNA: TGTGCCAGTAATTGGGGGGGCTCTGGAAACACCATATATTTT

J: TRBJ1-5
D: TRBD1
size: NA
V: TRBV18
CDR3: CASSLGQGGQPQHF
DNA: TGTGCCAGCTCACTCGGACAGGGGGGACAGCCCCAGCATTTT

J: TRBJ1-6
D: TRBD1
size: NA
V: TRBV18
CDR3: CASSPRGPLDNSPLHF
DNA: TGTGCCAGCTCACCGAGGGGGCCCCTGGATAATTCACCCCTCCACTTT

J: TRBJ2-1
D: TRBD2
size: NA
V: TRBV5-1
CDR3: CASSPIAGLAANEQFF
DNA: TGCGCCAGCAGCCCAATAGCGGGACTAGCGGCAAATGAGCAGTTCTTC

J: TRBJ2-1
D: TRBD2
size: NA
V: TRBV7-2
CDR3: CASSLSGIINEQFF
DNA: TGTGCCAGCAGCTTAAGCGGGATCATCAATGAGCAGTTCTTC

J: TRBJ2-7
D: TRBD2
size: NA
V: TRBV11-3
CDR3: CASSLRLAGGLHYEQYF
DNA: TGTGCCAGCAGCTTAAGGCTAGCGGGAGGTCTCCATTACGAGCAGTACTTC

J: TRBJ1-1
D: NA
size: few
V: TRBV6-5
CDR3: CASRRRENTEAFF
DNA: TGTGCCAGCAGGCGAAGAGAGAACACTGAAGCTTTCTTT

J: TRBJ1-1
D: TRBD1
size: NA
V: TRBV11-2
CDR3: CASSFDLGQGNTEAFF
DNA: TGTGCCAGCAGCTTTGATCTGGGACAGGGAAACACTGAAGCTTTCTTT

J: TRBJ1-1
D: TRBD1
size: NA
V: TRBV2
CDR3: CASLAGQMNTEAFF
DNA: TGTGCCAGCCTGGCGGGACAGATGAACACTGAAGCTTTCTTT

J: TRBJ2-7
D: TRBD1
size: NA
V: TRBV15
CDR3: CATSSPGTGDGEQYF
DNA: TGTGCCACCAGCAGTCCCGGGACAGGGGATGGCGAGCAGTACTTC

J: TRBJ1-1
D: NA
size: once
V: TRBV19
CDR3: CASSIGRNTEAFF
DNA: TGTGCCAGTAGTATAGGTCGGAACACTGAAGCTTTCTTT

J: TRBJ2-1
D: TRBD2
size: NA
V: TRBV10-1
CDR3: CASSTGTSGVNEQFF
DNA: TGCGCCAGCAGTACCGGGACTAGCGGGGTCAATGAGCAGTTCTTC

J: TRBJ1-2
D: TRBD1
size: NA
V: TRBV7-9
CDR3: CASSWGQNYGYTF
DNA: TGTGCCAGCAGCTGGGGACAGAACTATGGCTACACCTTC

J: TRBJ2-2
D: TRBD1
size: NA
V: TRBV18
CDR3: CASSLGQDNTGELFF
DNA: TGTGCCAGCTCACTTGGACAGGATAACACCGGGGAGCTGTTTTTT

J: TRBJ2-1
D: TRBD2
size: NA
V: TRBV5-1
CDR3: CASSVTSGRADEQFF
DNA: TGCGCCAGCAGCGTGACTAGCGGGAGGGCAGATGAGCAGTTCTTC

J: TRBJ2-5
D: TRBD2
size: NA
V: TRBV2
CDR3: CASSPIAGVETQYF
DNA: TGTGCCAGCAGTCCTATAGCGGGGGTAGAGACCCAGTACTTC

J: TRBJ2-5
D: NA
size: NA
V: TRBV28
CDR3: CASRETMETQYF
DNA: TGTGCCAGCAGGGAGACTATGGAGACCCAGTACTTC

J: TRBJ1-2
D: NA
size: once
V: TRBV6-6
CDR3: CASSPGSLYGYTF
DNA: TGTGCCAGCAGTCCGGGGTCCCTCTATGGCTACACCTTC

J: TRBJ2-3
D: NA
size: few
V: TRBV30
CDR3: CAWRTTGSHTDTQYF
DNA: TGTGCCTGGAGAACGACGGGGTCGCACACAGATACGCAGTATTTT

J: TRBJ1-1
D: NA
size: once
V: TRBV21-1
CDR3: CASSRRGGADTEAFF
DNA: TGTGCCAGCAGCCGAAGGGGGGGAGCCGACACTGAAGCTTTCTTT

J: TRBJ2-7
D: TRBD2
size: NA
V: TRBV25-1
CDR3: CASRGKTFRAGDEQYF
DNA: TGTGCCAGCAGAGGGAAGACCTTTAGGGCGGGGGACGAGCAGTACTTC

J: TRBJ2-3
D: TRBD2
size: NA
V: TRBV6-1
CDR3: CASSEIAGDTDTQYF
DNA: TGTGCCAGCAGTGAAATAGCGGGGGACACAGATACGCAGTATTTT

J: TRBJ2-5
D: NA
size: NA
V: TRBV28
CDR3: CASSLWRDQYF
DNA: TGTGCCAGCAGTTTGTGGAGGGACCAGTACTTC

J: TRBJ2-1
D: NA
size: NA
V: TRBV11-2
CDR3: CASSLEEGNEYNEQFF
DNA: TGTGCCAGCAGCTTAGAGGAGGGGAACGAATACAATGAGCAGTTCTTC

J: TRBJ1-1
D: NA
size: once
V: TRBV28
CDR3: CASRGGGSTEAFF
DNA: TGTGCCAGCCGCGGGGGAGGAAGCACTGAAGCTTTCTTT

J: TRBJ1-2
D: NA
size: NA
V: TRBV7-2
CDR3: CASSLDQGGSYGYTF
DNA: TGTGCCAGCAGCTTAGACCAGGGTGGATCGTATGGCTACACCTTC